What follows are 18 T cell receptor beta chains derived from one specimen sequenced in a study of blood T cell repertoires in COVID-19. TCRdb's copy holds only in-frame clones and misses some; the assay was immunoSEQ multiplex PCR. This sample has about 300,000 clones, with roughly 90% found just once. The sequenced sample was peripheral blood. These TCRs come from a woman younger than 45 with COVID-19, enrolled during active disease.

The rearrangement uses TRBV2 and TRBJ2-4; a weak D match, TRBD2 (6 bases). The ends were cut back, 4 bases at V and 5 bases at J, with 12 bases in the middle. CDR3 length: 14 amino acids. Germline loops: CDR1 SNHLY, CDR2 FYNNEI. In nucleotides, the CDR3 is TGTGCCAGCAGTGGCGACGGAGGGGAAAACATTCAGTACTTC. The encoded protein is CASSGDGGENIQYF.

The CDR3 protein is CASSPGTSVTDTQYF. The CDR3 bases are TGTGCCAGCAGCCCCGGGACTAGCGTCACAGATACGCAGTATTTT. V and J are TRBV2 and TRBJ2-3; 10 positions match TRBD2. The trim removed 6 bases at V and 2 bases at J, leaving 5 bases unmatched. Germline lookup yields CDR1 SNHLY and CDR2 FYNNEI. The CDR3 has 15 amino acids.

The genes are TRBV2 and TRBJ2-7; TRBD1 agrees at 8 bases. The J segment lost 6 bases and the V segment lost 6 bases, leaving 4 bases of the junction unmatched. Per germline, CDR1 SNHLY and CDR2 FYNNEI. CDR3 length equals 12 residues. The CDR3 bases are TGTGCCAGCAGACGGACAGGGAGCGAGCAGTACTTC. Its protein is CASRRTGSEQYF.

This clone was detected once. The chain joins TRBV5-5 to TRBJ2-2; D remains unclear. Deletions cut 3 bases from V and 6 bases from J, with 6 bases between. Germline loops: CDR1 SGHKS, CDR2 YYEKEE (reference sequence). This CDR3 is built from 12 residues. The CDR3 DNA reads as TGTGCCAGCAGCTCGGTGGCCGGGGAGCTGTTTTTT. Amino acids: CASSSVAGELFF.

The chain carries TRBV11-2 and TRBJ1-1; the D is unclear. Germline CDR1 is SGHAT and CDR2 is FQNNGV. Trimming shortened V by 2 bases and J by 4 bases, and 11 bases separated the two germline ends. The CDR3 is made up of 14 amino acids. The CDR3 DNA follows: TGTGCCAGCAGCTTATTAACGTTGGCCACTGAAGCTTTCTTT. Translation: CASSLLTLATEAFF. Combining the CDR3 with reference TRBV11-2 and TRBJ1-1 gives the whole variable domain EAGVAQSPRYKIIEKRQSVAFWCNPISGHATLYWYQQILGQGPKLLIQFQNNGVVDDSQLPKDRFSAERLKGVDSTLKIQPAKLEDSAVYLCASSLLTLATEAFFGQGTRLTVV.

The V and J genes are TRBV7-2 and TRBJ1-2; tentatively, D is TRBD1 (6 bases). This CDR3 is 16 amino acids long. Germline CDR1 SGHTA, CDR2 FQGNSA. V shed 4 bases and J shed 6 bases, with 21 bases lying between them. In nucleotides, the CDR3 is TGTGCCAGCAGCTCTAACCGGGACACGGTTCTCGATGGCTACACCTTC. It translates to CASSSNRDTVLDGYTF.

The rearrangement links TRBV6-5 to TRBJ2-7; the D gene is possibly TRBD1 (5 bases). With 8 bases removed from V and 1 base from J, the gap between germline ends came to 15 bases. The CDR3 has 14 amino acids. Germline V gene lookup returns CDR1 MNHEY and CDR2 SVGAGI. The CDR3 DNA reads as TGTGCCAGCGGGTCAAGGGGCAGGTCCTACGAGCAGTACTTC. It translates to CASGSRGRSYEQYF.

The chain employs TRBV6-2 or TRBV6-3 and TRBJ1-2; no reliable D call. CDR1 is MNHEY and CDR2 is SVGEGT in the germline V gene. The CDR3 totals 15 residues. Trimming shortened V by 0 bases and J by 3 bases, and 11 bases separated the two germline ends. The CDR3 DNA is TGTGCCAGCAGTTACTCGGAGGGCGATCACTATGGCTACACCTTC. It yields the protein CASSYSEGDHYGYTF.

The chain combines TRBV9 with TRBJ1-6, with D tentatively TRBD1 (6 bases). The germline CDR1 and CDR2 sequences are SGDLS and YYNGEE. The CDR3 covers 15 residues. The V and J ends lost 4 bases and 8 bases respectively, with 16 bases between them. CDR3 sequence reads: CASSSRGGRDSPLHF. In DNA form, the CDR3 reads TGTGCCAGCAGCTCTCGAGGGGGTAGGGATTCACCCCTCCACTTT.

This clone appeared a single time. J is TRBJ1-6 and V is TRBV18; 10 nucleotides line up with TRBD1. Germline V lookup: CDR1 KGHSH, CDR2 LQKENI. Trimming at V came to 4 bases and at J to 11 bases, leaving 2 bases not matched to a gene. This CDR3 region has 13 residues. This chain's CDR3 is CASSRDRGAPLHF. Here the CDR3 DNA reads TGTGCCAGCTCACGGGACAGGGGTGCACCCCTCCACTTT. The full variable domain, completed using reference TRBV18 and TRBJ1-6, is NAGVMQNPRHLVRRRGQEARLRCSPMKGHSHVYWYRQLPEEGLKFMVYLQKENIIDESGMPKERFSAEFPKEGPSILRIQQVVRGDSAAYFCASSRDRGAPLHFGNGTRLTVT.

This clone was seen just once. The sample carries other DNA sequences with the same CDR3. This sequence joins TRBV27 and TRBJ2-7; D perhaps matches TRBD2 (6 bases). The CDR3 extends over 13 amino acids. Germline V gene data show CDR1 as MNHEY and CDR2 as SMNVEV (reference sequence). Trimming removed 4 bases at V and 2 bases at J, with 9 bases between. Here the CDR3 reads CASSSGGPYEQYF. CDR3 nucleotides: TGTGCCAGCAGTTCCGGGGGACCCTACGAGCAGTACTTC.

The chain is built from TRBV25-1 and TRBJ1-1; D unresolved. Germline CDR1 MGHDK, CDR2 SYGVNS. With 5 bases removed from V and 0 bases from J, the gap between germline ends came to 13 bases. The CDR3 covers 15 residues. The chain's CDR3 is CASSPEVGVNTEAFF. CDR3 coding DNA: TGTGCCAGCAGTCCTGAGGTGGGAGTGAACACTGAAGCTTTCTTT.

A word on this clone: Other DNA variants within this sample encode the same CDR3. The CDR3 spells CASSPQGAAGELFF. The CDR3 DNA sequence: TGTGCCAGCAGCCCACAGGGCGCCGCCGGGGAGCTGTTTTTT. V gene TRBV7-6 combines with J gene TRBJ2-2, with a weak D call TRBD1 (6 bases). The V end was cut by 5 bases, the J end by 6 bases, with 13 bases between. This CDR3 is 14 amino acids long. Per germline, CDR1 SGHVS and CDR2 FNYEAQ.

The chain has TRBV6-5 and TRBJ2-3; D perhaps matches TRBD2 (5 bases). Trimming took 5 bases from V and 3 from J, leaving 12 bases between them. Germline V CDR1 and CDR2: MNHEY, SVGAGI. The CDR3 is 14 residues long. The CDR3 nucleotides read TGTGCCAGCAGTCAAATAGGACTGACAGATACGCAGTATTTT. It translates to CASSQIGLTDTQYF.

This rearrangement joins TRBV5-6 to TRBJ2-7; no clear D. V was shortened by 1 base and J by 4 bases, with 12 bases between the two germline ends. The CDR3 consists of 14 residues. CDR1 and CDR2 (germline): SGHDT, YYEEEE. DNA of the CDR3: TGTGCCAGCAGCTTGTTTCCCCCAAATTACGAGCAGTACTTC. Translating gives CASSLFPPNYEQYF.

The DNA for the CDR3 is TGTGCCATCAGTGAGAGACTAGCGGGGGGGAATGAGCAGTTCTTC. It translates to CAISERLAGGNEQFF. V usage is TRBV10-3 and J usage is TRBJ2-1; 14 positions match TRBD2. The CDR3 consists of 15 residues. From germline, CDR1 is ENHRY and CDR2 SYGVKD. Trimming at V came to 2 bases and at J to 7 bases, leaving 1 base not matched to a gene.

V usage is TRBV9 and J usage is TRBJ2-3; 15 positions match TRBD2. Germline V lookup: CDR1 SGDLS, CDR2 YYNGEE. The junction had 15 bases not matched to a gene; V was cut back by 4 bases and J by 0 bases. The CDR3 sequence is 21 residues long. DNA of the CDR3: TGTGCCAGCAGCTCATCCTACGGACTAGCGGGAGGGCACTCTAGCACAGATACGCAGTATTTT. Its protein is CASSSSYGLAGGHSSTDTQYF.

The CDR3 DNA reads as TGTGCCAGCAGCTTCACGGGAGAGGGCTACGAGCAGTACTTC. It encodes CASSFTGEGYEQYF. The chain recombines TRBV7-9 with TRBJ2-7; weak D call: TRBD2 (6 bases). Germline V CDR1 and CDR2: SEHNR, FQNEAQ (reference sequence). V was shortened by 3 bases and J by 3 bases, with 12 bases between the two germline ends. There are 14 residues in the CDR3. Full variable domain (outside the CDR3, taken from reference TRBV7-9 and TRBJ2-7): DTGVSQNPRHKITKRGQNVTFRCDPISEHNRLYWYRQTLGQGPEFLTYFQNEAQLEKSRLLSDRFSAERPKGSFSTLEIQRTEQGDSAMYLCASSFTGEGYEQYFGPGTRLTVT.